This record looks at one T cell receptor beta chain sequence and its context. Antigen: not known. The CDR3 has 15 amino acids. These data belong to a study of early T cells in non-severe SARS-CoV-2 infection. Findings and limits, study-wide: There was a bias toward anti-spike CD8 responses in VDJdb matching, which missed private and CD4 specificities.

Individual cDNA molecules were tagged with unique molecular identifiers, the study reported. TCRdb re-called the 5' RACE reads through MiXCR, storing one row per CDR3 protein. The repertoire holds fewer than 75,000 distinct CDR3 sequences, with over 20% as singletons. The source is an adult who was a healthcare worker with PCR-confirmed SARS-CoV-2 infection or an uninfected control (not recorded which). The chain recombines TRBV21-1 with TRBJ2-1; the table's D call TRBD2 went unverified against the DNA. TRBV21-1 is classified as a pseudogene. The input for sequencing was whole blood, taken at baseline. This chain's CDR3 is CASSSTSGEWDEQFF. The CDR3 DNA follows: TGTGCCAGCAGCTCGACTAGCGGGGAATGGGATGAGCAGTTCTTC.